The following is a T cell receptor beta chain sequence with its context. From germline, CDR1 is SGHAT and CDR2 FQNNGV. Trimming stripped 5 bases from V and 8 bases from J, with 16 bases between. The CDR3 runs to 14 residues. CD45RA-negative memory and CD45RA+ naive subsets were split from the CD4+ cells. The sample belongs to a study of shared clonotypes between healthy human individuals. Libraries were prepared by immunoSEQ multiplex PCR; TCRdb keeps only in-frame clonotypes and omits some of them. The sample shows roughly 640,000 clones, approximately 79% of them seen only once. This TCR came from a young woman in good health. The rearrangement links TRBV11-2 to TRBJ2-1; D is undetermined. What was sequenced was memory CD4+ T cells sorted from blood. Subset noted: CD45RA-negative fraction. In DNA form, the CDR3 reads TGTGCCAGCAGCAGACTGCGCGGTGGCGATGAGCAGTTCTTC. Residues: CASSRLRGGDEQFF.